This TCR beta chain originates from a study of beta chain features in type 1 diabetes. Of the isolated RNA, all was reverse transcribed, and so the sequenced material was expressed TCRB transcripts. This table comes from immunoSEQ multiplex PCR, and its TCRdb copy is limited to in-frame clones, with some not included. The profile shows tens of thousands of clones, around 63% of them singletons. This clone has just a few counts. The TCR originated in a woman aged 18-29 years in good health. Sequencing was done on a sample of Tregs from blood.

The DNA of the CDR3 is TGCGCCAGCAGCCTCAACTGGGGCAACGAGCAGTACTTC. This encodes CASSLNWGNEQYF. V usage is TRBV5-1 and J usage is TRBJ2-7; TRBD1 might be the D (5 bases). This CDR3 is 13 amino acids long. From germline, CDR1 is SGHRS and CDR2 YFSETQ. V was pared by 4 bases and J by 5 bases, with 13 bases between.